These 2 T cell receptor beta chains were sequenced from one sample in a study of blood T cell repertoires in COVID-19. Profiled with immunoSEQ multiplex PCR; TCRdb holds only in-frame clones, not every one. The repertoire holds tens of thousands of clones, more than 75% seen once, with around 4.9% in the top ten. Sequenced input: peripheral blood. The receptors stem from a woman of 80 years or more with active COVID-19.

The chain carries TRBV9 and TRBJ2-7; D is perhaps TRBD2 (5 bases). The CDR3 extends over 14 amino acids. V was cut by 4 bases and J by 4 bases, with 15 bases left in between. The germline CDR1 and CDR2 sequences are SGDLS and YYNGEE. The CDR3 DNA is TGTGCCAGCAGCCCACGGGCCAGAGGGTACGAGCAGTACTTC. This sequence encodes CASSPRARGYEQYF.

This chain uses TRBV7-3 with TRBJ2-2; D possibly corresponds to TRBD2 (7 bases). The germline V and J ends were trimmed by 5 bases and 4 bases, with 17 bases remaining between them. The CDR3 has 16 residues. Germline CDR1 SGHTA, CDR2 FQGTGA. CDR3 nucleotides: TGTGCCAGCAGCCCCCCGGGGGGCTCAGTCACCGGGGAGCTGTTTTTT. It encodes CASSPPGGSVTGELFF.